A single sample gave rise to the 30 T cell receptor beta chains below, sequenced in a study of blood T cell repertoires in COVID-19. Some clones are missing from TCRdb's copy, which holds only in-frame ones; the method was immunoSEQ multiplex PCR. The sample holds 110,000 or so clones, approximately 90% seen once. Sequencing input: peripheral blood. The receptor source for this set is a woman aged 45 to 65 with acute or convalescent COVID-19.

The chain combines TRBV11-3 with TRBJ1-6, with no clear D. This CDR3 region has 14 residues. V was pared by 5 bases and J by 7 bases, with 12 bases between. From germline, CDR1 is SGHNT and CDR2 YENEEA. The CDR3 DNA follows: TGTGCCAGCAGCCCCGGAGGCCGCAATTCACCCCTCCACTTT. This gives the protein CASSPGGRNSPLHF.

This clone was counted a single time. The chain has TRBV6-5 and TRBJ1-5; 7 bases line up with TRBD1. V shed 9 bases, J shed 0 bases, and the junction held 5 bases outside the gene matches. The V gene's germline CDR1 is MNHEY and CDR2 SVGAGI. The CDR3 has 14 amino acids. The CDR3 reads CASRDSPSNQPQHF. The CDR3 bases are TGTGCCAGTCGGGACAGCCCTAGCAATCAGCCCCAGCATTTT.

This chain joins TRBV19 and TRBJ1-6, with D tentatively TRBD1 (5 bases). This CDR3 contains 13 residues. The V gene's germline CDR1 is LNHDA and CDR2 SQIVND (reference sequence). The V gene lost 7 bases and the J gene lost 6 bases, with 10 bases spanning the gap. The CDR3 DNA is TGTGCCAGTAAACTGGGGGGTAATTCACCCCTCCACTTT. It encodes CASKLGGNSPLHF.

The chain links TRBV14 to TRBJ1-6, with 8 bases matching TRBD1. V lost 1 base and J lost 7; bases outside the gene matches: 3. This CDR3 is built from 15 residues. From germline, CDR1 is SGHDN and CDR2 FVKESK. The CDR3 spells CASSQVPGGNSPLHF. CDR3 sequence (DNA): TGTGCCAGCAGCCAAGTTCCAGGGGGCAATTCACCCCTCCACTTT.

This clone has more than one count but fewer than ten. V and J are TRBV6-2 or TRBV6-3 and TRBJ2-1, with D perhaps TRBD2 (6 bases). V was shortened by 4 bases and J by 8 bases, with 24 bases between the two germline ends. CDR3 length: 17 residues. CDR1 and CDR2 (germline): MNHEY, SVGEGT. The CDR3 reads CASSSSPTSLLRDEQFF. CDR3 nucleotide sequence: TGTGCCAGCAGTTCCTCGCCCACTAGCCTCCTACGGGATGAGCAGTTCTTC.

The CDR3 sequence: CASSPVPGQISGANVLTF. CDR3 bases: TGTGCCAGCAGTCCTGTCCCGGGACAGATCTCTGGGGCCAACGTCCTGACTTTC. The chain joins TRBV2 to TRBJ2-6; 7 nucleotides align to TRBD1. The germline V gene has CDR1 SNHLY and CDR2 FYNNEI. The CDR3 has 18 residues. V was clipped by 5 bases and J by 0 bases; unmatched bases: 10.

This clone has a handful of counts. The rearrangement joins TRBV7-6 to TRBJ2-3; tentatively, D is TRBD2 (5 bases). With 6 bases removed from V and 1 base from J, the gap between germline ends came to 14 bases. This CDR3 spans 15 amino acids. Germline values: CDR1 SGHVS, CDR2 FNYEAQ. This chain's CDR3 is CASRRTASGTDTQYF. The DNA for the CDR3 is TGTGCCAGCAGACGGACTGCCTCAGGCACAGATACGCAGTATTTT.

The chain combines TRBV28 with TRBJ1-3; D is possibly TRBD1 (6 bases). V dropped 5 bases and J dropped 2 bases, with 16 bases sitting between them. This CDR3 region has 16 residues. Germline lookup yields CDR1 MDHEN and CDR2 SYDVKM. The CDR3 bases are TGTGCCAGCAGTACCCCAGGGGAGAAGACTGGAAACACCATATATTTT. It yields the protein CASSTPGEKTGNTIYF.

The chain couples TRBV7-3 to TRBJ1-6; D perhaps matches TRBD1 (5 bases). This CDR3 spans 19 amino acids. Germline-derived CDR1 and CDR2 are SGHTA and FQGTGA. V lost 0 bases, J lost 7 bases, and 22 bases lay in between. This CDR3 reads CASSLTGPISGVTNSPLHF. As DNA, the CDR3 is TGTGCCAGCAGCTTAACGGGGCCCATTAGTGGCGTTACGAATTCACCCCTCCACTTT.

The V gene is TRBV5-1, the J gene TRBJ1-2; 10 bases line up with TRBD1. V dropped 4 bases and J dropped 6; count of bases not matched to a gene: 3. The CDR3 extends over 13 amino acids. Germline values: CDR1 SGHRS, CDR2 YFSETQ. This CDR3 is CASSPGTGDGYTF. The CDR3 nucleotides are TGCGCCAGCAGCCCAGGGACAGGGGATGGCTACACCTTC.

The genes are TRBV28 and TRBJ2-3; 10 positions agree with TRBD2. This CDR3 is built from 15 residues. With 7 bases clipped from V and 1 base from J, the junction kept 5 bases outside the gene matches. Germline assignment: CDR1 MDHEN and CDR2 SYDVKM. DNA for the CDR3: TGTGCCAGCACCGGTCTAGCGGGAGGCACAGATACGCAGTATTTT. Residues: CASTGLAGGTDTQYF.

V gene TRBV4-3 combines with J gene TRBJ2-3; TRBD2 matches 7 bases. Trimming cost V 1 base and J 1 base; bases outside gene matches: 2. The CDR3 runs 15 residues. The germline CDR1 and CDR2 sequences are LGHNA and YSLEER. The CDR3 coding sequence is TGCGCCAGCAGCCAAGTTCGGGGGGGCACAGATACGCAGTATTTT. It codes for CASSQVRGGTDTQYF.

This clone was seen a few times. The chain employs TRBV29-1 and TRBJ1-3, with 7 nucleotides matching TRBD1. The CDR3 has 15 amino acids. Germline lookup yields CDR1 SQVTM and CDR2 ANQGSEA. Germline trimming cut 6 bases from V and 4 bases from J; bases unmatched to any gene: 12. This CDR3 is CSVARGTSGGNTIYF. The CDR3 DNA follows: TGCAGCGTCGCCAGGGGGACAAGTGGCGGAAACACCATATATTTT.

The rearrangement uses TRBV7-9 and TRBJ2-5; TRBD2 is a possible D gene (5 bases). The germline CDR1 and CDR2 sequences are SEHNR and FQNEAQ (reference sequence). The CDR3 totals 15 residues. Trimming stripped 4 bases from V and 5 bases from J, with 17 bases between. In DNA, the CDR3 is TGTGCCAGCAGCTCTACGGGAACTTTGGGGGAGACCCAGTACTTC. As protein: CASSSTGTLGETQYF.

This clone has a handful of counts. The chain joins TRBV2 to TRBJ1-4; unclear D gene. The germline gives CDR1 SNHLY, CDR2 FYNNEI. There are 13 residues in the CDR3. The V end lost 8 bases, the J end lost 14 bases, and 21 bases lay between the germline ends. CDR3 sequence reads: CASSRQPNEGLFF. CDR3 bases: TGTGCCAGCTCGCGTCAGCCCAATGAGGGTCTGTTTTTT.

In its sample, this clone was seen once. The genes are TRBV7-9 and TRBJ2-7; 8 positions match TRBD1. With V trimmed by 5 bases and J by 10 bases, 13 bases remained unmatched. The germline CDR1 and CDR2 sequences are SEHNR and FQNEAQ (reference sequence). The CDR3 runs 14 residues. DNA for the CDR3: TGTGCCAGCAGCACTCACCCGGGGGACAGGCCACAGTACTTC. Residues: CASSTHPGDRPQYF.

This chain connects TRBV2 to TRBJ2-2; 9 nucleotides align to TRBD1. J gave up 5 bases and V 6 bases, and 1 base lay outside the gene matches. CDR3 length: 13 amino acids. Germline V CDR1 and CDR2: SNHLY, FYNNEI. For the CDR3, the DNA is TGTGCCAGCAGGACAGGGGGTACCGGGGAGCTGTTTTTT. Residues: CASRTGGTGELFF. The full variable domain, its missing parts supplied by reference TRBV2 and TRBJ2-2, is EPEVTQTPSHQVTQMGQEVILRCVPISNHLYFYWYRQILGQKVEFLVSFYNNEISEKSEIFDDQFSVERPDGSNFTLKIRSTKLEDSAMYFCASRTGGTGELFFGEGSRLTVL.

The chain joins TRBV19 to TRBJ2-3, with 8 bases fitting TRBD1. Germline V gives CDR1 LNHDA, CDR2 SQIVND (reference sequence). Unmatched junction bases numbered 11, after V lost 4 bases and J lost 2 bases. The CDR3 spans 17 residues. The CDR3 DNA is TGTGCCAGTAGTAGCACCCGGCCAGGGGGCCACACAGATACGCAGTATTTT. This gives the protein CASSSTRPGGHTDTQYF.

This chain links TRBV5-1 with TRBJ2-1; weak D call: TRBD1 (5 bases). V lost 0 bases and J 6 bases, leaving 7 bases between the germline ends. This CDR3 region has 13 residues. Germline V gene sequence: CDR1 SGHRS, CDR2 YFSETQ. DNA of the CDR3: TGCGCCAGCAGCTTGGCTAGGGGCAATGAGCAGTTCTTC. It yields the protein CASSLARGNEQFF. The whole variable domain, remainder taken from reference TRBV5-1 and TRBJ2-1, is KAGVTQTPRYLIKTRGQQVTLSCSPISGHRSVSWYQQTPGQGLQFLFEYFSETQRNKGNFPGRFSGRQFSNSRSEMNVSTLELGDSALYLCASSLARGNEQFFGPGTRLTVL.

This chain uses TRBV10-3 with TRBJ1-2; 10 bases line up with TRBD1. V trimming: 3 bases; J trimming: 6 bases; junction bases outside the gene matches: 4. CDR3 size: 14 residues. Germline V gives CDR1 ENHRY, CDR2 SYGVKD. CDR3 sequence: CAISDPGTGDGYTF. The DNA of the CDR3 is TGTGCCATCAGTGACCCCGGGACAGGGGATGGCTACACCTTC.

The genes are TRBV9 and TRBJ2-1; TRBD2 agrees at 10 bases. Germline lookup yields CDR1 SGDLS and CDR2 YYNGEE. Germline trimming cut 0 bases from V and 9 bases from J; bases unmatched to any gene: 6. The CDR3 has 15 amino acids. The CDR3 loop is CASSVDPAGGSEQFF. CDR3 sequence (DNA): TGTGCCAGCAGCGTAGATCCAGCGGGAGGGAGTGAGCAGTTCTTC. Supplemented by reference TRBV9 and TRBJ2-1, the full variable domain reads DSGVTQTPKHLITATGQRVTLRCSPRSGDLSVYWYQQSLDQGLQFLIQYYNGEERAKGNILERFSAQQFPDLHSELNLSSLELGDSALYFCASSVDPAGGSEQFFGPGTRLTVL.

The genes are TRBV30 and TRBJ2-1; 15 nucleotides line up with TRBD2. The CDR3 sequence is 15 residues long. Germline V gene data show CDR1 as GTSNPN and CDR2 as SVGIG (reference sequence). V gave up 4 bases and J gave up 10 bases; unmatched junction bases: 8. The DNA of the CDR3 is TGTGCCTGGACCGGACTAGCGGGGGGGCGGTGGGAGCAGTTCTTC. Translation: CAWTGLAGGRWEQFF.

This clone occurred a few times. As DNA, the CDR3 is TGTGCCAGCAGTGAAAGTGAGGGATATGGAAACACCATATATTTT. Its protein is CASSESEGYGNTIYF. The chain has TRBV2 and TRBJ1-3; D is undetermined. The CDR3 extends over 15 amino acids. Per the germline V gene, CDR1 is SNHLY and CDR2 is FYNNEI. Between the trimmed V and J ends, which lost 2 bases and 3 bases, there was a span of 11 bases.

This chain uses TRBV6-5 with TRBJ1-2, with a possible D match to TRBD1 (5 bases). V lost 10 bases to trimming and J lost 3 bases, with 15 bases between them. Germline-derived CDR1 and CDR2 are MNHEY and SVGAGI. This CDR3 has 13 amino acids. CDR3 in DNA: TGTGCCACCTATTTGCAGGGCCACTATGGCTACACCTTC. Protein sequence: CATYLQGHYGYTF.

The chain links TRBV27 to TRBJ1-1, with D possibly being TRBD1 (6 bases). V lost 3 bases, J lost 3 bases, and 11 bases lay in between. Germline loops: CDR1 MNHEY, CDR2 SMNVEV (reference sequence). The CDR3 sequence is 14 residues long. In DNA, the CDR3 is TGTGCCAGCAGTTTCGGGGGGCAGGACACTGAAGCTTTCTTT. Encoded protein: CASSFGGQDTEAFF.

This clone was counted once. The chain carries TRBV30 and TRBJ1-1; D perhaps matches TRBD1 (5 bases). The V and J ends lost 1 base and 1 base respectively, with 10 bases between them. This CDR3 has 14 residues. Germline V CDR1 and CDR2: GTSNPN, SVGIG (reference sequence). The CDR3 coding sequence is TGTGCCTGGAGTGCCCTAGACAGGAACACTGAAGCTTTCTTT. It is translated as CAWSALDRNTEAFF.

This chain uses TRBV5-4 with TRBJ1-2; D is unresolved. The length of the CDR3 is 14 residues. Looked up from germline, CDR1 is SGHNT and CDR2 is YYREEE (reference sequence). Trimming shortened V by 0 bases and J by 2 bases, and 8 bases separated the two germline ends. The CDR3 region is CASSLDTENYGYTF. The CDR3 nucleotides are TGTGCCAGCAGCTTGGACACGGAGAACTATGGCTACACCTTC.

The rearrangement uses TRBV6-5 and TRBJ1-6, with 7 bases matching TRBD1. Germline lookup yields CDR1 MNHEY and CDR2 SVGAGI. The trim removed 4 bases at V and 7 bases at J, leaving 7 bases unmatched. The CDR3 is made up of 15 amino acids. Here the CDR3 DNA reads TGTGCCAGCAGTTCCGACAGGGTTCGAAATTCACCCCTCCACTTT. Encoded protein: CASSSDRVRNSPLHF.

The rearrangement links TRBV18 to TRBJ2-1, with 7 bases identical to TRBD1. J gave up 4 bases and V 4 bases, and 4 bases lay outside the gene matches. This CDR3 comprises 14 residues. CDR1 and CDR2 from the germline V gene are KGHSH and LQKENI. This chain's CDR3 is CASSLDRFYNEQFF. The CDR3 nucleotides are TGTGCCAGCTCACTGGACAGGTTTTACAATGAGCAGTTCTTC.

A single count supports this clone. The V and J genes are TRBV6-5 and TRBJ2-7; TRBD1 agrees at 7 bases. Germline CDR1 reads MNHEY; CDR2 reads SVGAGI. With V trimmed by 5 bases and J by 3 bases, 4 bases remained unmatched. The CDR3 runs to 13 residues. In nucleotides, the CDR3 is TGTGCCAGCAGTACAGGGACAGTCTACGAGCAGTACTTC. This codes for CASSTGTVYEQYF.